Below are 27 T cell receptor beta chains sequenced from a single sample in a study of T cell responses to AZD1222 COVID-19 vaccine. Only in-frame clones appear in the TCRdb table, and some are missing; sequencing was by immunoSEQ multiplex PCR. The sample includes about 120,000 clones, about 91% of them seen just once. The material was peripheral blood, obtained 28 days after the second AZD1222 dose. The receptors derive from an adult who received the AZD1222 COVID-19 vaccine.

This clone was counted between two and nine times. The chain links TRBV9 to TRBJ1-1; D is unclear. The CDR3 totals 15 residues. In germline, CDR1 is SGDLS, CDR2 YYNGEE. The V and J ends lost 0 bases and 0 bases respectively, with 9 bases between them. CDR3 in DNA: TGTGCCAGCAGCGTAGAGTGGCAGATGAACACTGAAGCTTTCTTT. It translates to CASSVEWQMNTEAFF.

This chain links TRBV27 with TRBJ1-5; D is undetermined. V was trimmed by 2 bases and J by 0 bases, leaving 5 bases between them. Germline V gives CDR1 MNHEY, CDR2 SMNVEV (reference sequence). CDR3 size: 14 residues. This CDR3 reads CASSLARSNQPQHF. Here the CDR3 DNA reads TGTGCCAGCAGTTTAGCCCGTAGCAATCAGCCCCAGCATTTT.

The chain joins TRBV12-3 or TRBV12-4 to TRBJ1-1; D ambiguous. Trimming took 3 bases from V and 4 from J, leaving 6 bases between them. The length of the CDR3 is 12 residues. DNA of the CDR3: TGTGCCAGCAGTTTTGGACCCACTGAAGCTTTCTTT. It is translated as CASSFGPTEAFF.

The chain carries TRBV18 and TRBJ1-6; D unclear. Germline V CDR1 and CDR2: KGHSH, LQKENI. The CDR3 consists of 16 residues. V was clipped by 2 bases and J by 0 bases, with 8 bases between them. The DNA of the CDR3 is TGTGCCAGCTCACCAGACGAAAGCTCCTATAATTCACCCCTCCACTTT. This encodes CASSPDESSYNSPLHF. Together with reference TRBV18 and TRBJ1-6, the CDR3 gives the full variable domain: NAGVMQNPRHLVRRRGQEARLRCSPMKGHSHVYWYRQLPEEGLKFMVYLQKENIIDESGMPKERFSAEFPKEGPSILRIQQVVRGDSAAYFCASSPDESSYNSPLHFGNGTRLTVT.

This sequence joins TRBV5-4 and TRBJ2-1, with TRBD1 matching over 7 bases. The V segment lost 0 bases and the J segment 4 bases; nucleotides outside the gene matches: 1. CDR3 size: 14 residues. Germline lookup yields CDR1 SGHNT and CDR2 YYREEE (reference sequence). This chain's CDR3 is CASSLDRGYNEQFF. CDR3 DNA: TGTGCCAGCAGCTTGGACAGGGGATACAATGAGCAGTTCTTC.

The CDR3 DNA sequence: TGTGCCAGCAGTACTACAGTTAGCAATCAGCCCCAGCATTTT. Amino acids: CASSTTVSNQPQHF. This rearrangement joins TRBV6-6 to TRBJ1-5, with D uncertain. CDR1 is MNHNY and CDR2 is SVGAGI in the germline V gene (reference sequence). The CDR3 spans 14 residues. V lost 5 bases to trimming and J lost 0 bases, with 8 bases between them.

V and J are TRBV15 and TRBJ2-2; 8 nucleotides match TRBD2. This CDR3 spans 16 amino acids. Germline V gene lookup returns CDR1 LNHNV and CDR2 YYDKDF (reference sequence). The J segment lost 2 bases and the V segment lost 5 bases, leaving 7 bases of the junction unmatched. The CDR3 bases are TGTGCCACCAGCGGGACTAGGACTGTCAACACCGGGGAGCTGTTTTTT. Translated: CATSGTRTVNTGELFF.

The sample holds a few counts of this clone. The chain recombines TRBV2 with TRBJ1-6; TRBD1 matches 9 bases. Germline CDR1 SNHLY, CDR2 FYNNEI. This CDR3 comprises 14 residues. Trimming took 8 bases from V and 10 from J; bases not matched to a gene: 9. CDR3 loop: CASGGQGKGSPLHF. For the CDR3, the DNA is TGTGCCAGCGGTGGACAGGGGAAAGGATCACCCCTCCACTTT.

The rearrangement uses TRBV9 and TRBJ1-6; 7 bases are a match to TRBD1. V was pared by 2 bases and J by 8 bases, with 4 bases of the junction left unmatched. Germline V gene data show CDR1 as SGDLS and CDR2 as YYNGEE. The CDR3 runs to 14 residues. This CDR3 is CASSVTGMDSPLHF. The CDR3 DNA reads as TGTGCCAGCAGCGTGACAGGGATGGATTCACCCCTCCACTTT. The full variable domain, with the rest looked up from reference TRBV9 and TRBJ1-6, is DSGVTQTPKHLITATGQRVTLRCSPRSGDLSVYWYQQSLDQGLQFLIQYYNGEERAKGNILERFSAQQFPDLHSELNLSSLELGDSALYFCASSVTGMDSPLHFGNGTRLTVT.

In DNA, the CDR3 is TGTGCCAGCAGTTTATGGGGGACTAGCGGGAGTATAGGCTCCTACGAGCAGTACTTC. This codes for CASSLWGTSGSIGSYEQYF. V usage is TRBV28 and J usage is TRBJ2-7; 14 nucleotides agree with TRBD2. The CDR3 sequence is 19 residues long. Germline lookup yields CDR1 MDHEN and CDR2 SYDVKM. V lost 0 bases, J lost 0 bases, and 7 bases stayed unmatched.

The V gene is TRBV29-1, the J gene TRBJ1-2, with a weak D call TRBD1 (5 bases). Germline loops: CDR1 SQVTM, CDR2 ANQGSEA. The CDR3 loop spans 17 amino acids. Trimming stripped 2 bases from V and 0 bases from J, with 19 bases between. CDR3 loop: CSVEHSTGDLTNYGYTF. As DNA, the CDR3 is TGCAGCGTTGAACACTCAACAGGAGACCTCACTAACTATGGCTACACCTTC. Variable domain in full (rest from reference TRBV29-1 and TRBJ1-2): SAVISQKPSRDICQRGTSLTIQCQVDSQVTMMFWYRQQPGQSLTLIATANQGSEATYESGFVIDKFPISRPNLTFSTLTVSNMSPEDSSIYLCSVEHSTGDLTNYGYTFGSGTRLTVV.

The V gene is TRBV10-3, the J gene TRBJ2-6, with 8 positions matching TRBD1. V shed 5 bases, J shed 0 bases, and the junction held 9 bases outside the gene matches. Looked up from germline, CDR1 is ENHRY and CDR2 is SYGVKD. CDR3 length: 18 amino acids. This CDR3 reads CAISNPGQVNSGANVLTF. The CDR3 nucleotides are TGTGCCATCAGTAACCCGGGACAGGTTAACTCTGGGGCCAACGTCCTGACTTTC.

The chain combines TRBV18 with TRBJ1-3; TRBD1 might be the D (5 bases). Trimming took off 2 bases at V and 2 bases at J, with 13 bases between the two ends. Germline V gene lookup returns CDR1 KGHSH and CDR2 LQKENI. This CDR3 comprises 16 residues. CDR3 amino acids: CASSPFRGDTGNTIYF. As DNA, the CDR3 is TGTGCCAGCTCACCATTTCGGGGGGATACTGGAAACACCATATATTTT.

V is TRBV28 and J is TRBJ2-4; D unresolved. CDR1 is MDHEN and CDR2 is SYDVKM in the germline V gene. The length of the CDR3 is 14 residues. V shed 1 base and J shed 2 bases, with 6 bases lying between them. DNA for the CDR3: TGTGCCAGCAGTTTATTCGAGACCAAAAACATTCAGTACTTC. Amino acid sequence: CASSLFETKNIQYF.

The chain carries TRBV27 and TRBJ2-6, with 8 bases that match TRBD2. The CDR3 spans 17 residues. Per the germline V gene, CDR1 is MNHEY and CDR2 is SMNVEV (reference sequence). The V and J ends lost 5 bases and 3 bases, in that order; junction bases with no gene match: 9. The CDR3 reads CASSDRGGGYGANVLTF. The CDR3 bases are TGTGCCAGCAGTGACCGGGGGGGCGGTTATGGGGCCAACGTCCTGACTTTC.

This chain links TRBV9 with TRBJ2-5, with D uncertain. The germline V and J ends were trimmed by 0 bases and 2 bases, with 5 bases remaining between them. Germline V gene sequence: CDR1 SGDLS, CDR2 YYNGEE. This CDR3 comprises 13 residues. CDR3 sequence reads: CASSVGLQETQYF. In nucleotides, the CDR3 is TGTGCCAGCAGCGTAGGACTTCAAGAGACCCAGTACTTC.

The V gene is TRBV28, the J gene TRBJ1-3, with D perhaps TRBD1 (6 bases). Trimming took 5 bases from V and 0 from J, leaving 17 bases between them. The germline gives CDR1 MDHEN, CDR2 SYDVKM. The CDR3 contains 17 residues. The CDR3 bases are TGTGCCAGCAGTCCGCACAGGGAAGCCCTCTCTGGAAACACCATATATTTT. Amino acids: CASSPHREALSGNTIYF.

The chain is built from TRBV9 and TRBJ2-3; D is perhaps TRBD1 or TRBD2 (5 bases each). This CDR3 region has 14 residues. Trimming left V 6 bases short and J 0 bases short, with 11 bases between. Per the germline V gene, CDR1 is SGDLS and CDR2 is YYNGEE. CDR3 protein: CASNGGASTDTQYF. The CDR3 DNA reads as TGTGCCAGCAATGGGGGAGCCAGCACAGATACGCAGTATTTT.

The rearrangement joins TRBV11-3 to TRBJ1-6; no reliable D call. CDR1 is SGHNT and CDR2 is YENEEA in the germline V gene. Trimming left V 0 bases short and J 4 bases short, with 4 bases between. The CDR3 sequence is 14 residues long. CDR3 DNA sequence: TGTGCCAGCAGCTTAGATCCTTATAATTCACCCCTCCACTTT. It is translated as CASSLDPYNSPLHF.

This chain connects TRBV7-2 to TRBJ1-2, with D unresolved. The CDR3 is 13 residues long. The germline V gene encodes CDR1 SGHTA and CDR2 FQGNSA. V lost 1 base and J lost 3, with 6 bases in between. For the CDR3, the DNA is TGTGCCAGCAGCTTAGAGGTCTACTATGGCTACACCTTC. It yields the protein CASSLEVYYGYTF.

The V gene is TRBV3-1 (or the pseudogene TRBV3-2), the J gene TRBJ2-1; 13 bases line up with TRBD2. The germline gives CDR1 LGHDT, CDR2 YNNKEL (reference sequence). With 3 bases clipped from V and 10 bases from J, the junction kept 9 bases outside the gene matches. The CDR3 has 16 amino acids. DNA of the CDR3: TGTGCCAGCAGCCACCCAGGACTAGCGGGAGTCAGCGAGCAGTTCTTC. Translation: CASSHPGLAGVSEQFF.

The genes are TRBV2 and TRBJ1-3; D unclear. Looked up from germline, CDR1 is SNHLY and CDR2 is FYNNEI. The V and J ends lost 3 bases and 5 bases respectively, with 8 bases between them. The CDR3 sequence is 13 residues long. This CDR3 is CASSDFLRNTIYF. Written as DNA, the CDR3 is TGTGCCAGCAGTGACTTCCTTAGAAACACCATATATTTT.

This rearrangement joins TRBV30 to TRBJ1-5, with unresolved D. CDR3 size: 13 residues. V shed 0 bases and J shed 0 bases, with 3 bases lying between them. Germline-derived CDR1 and CDR2 are GTSNPN and SVGIG (reference sequence). The CDR3 reads CAWSVFSNQPQHF. The CDR3 nucleotides are TGTGCCTGGAGTGTATTTAGCAATCAGCCCCAGCATTTT.

V and J are TRBV14 and TRBJ2-7; D gene ambiguous. CDR3 length equals 13 residues. Germline assignment: CDR1 SGHDN and CDR2 FVKESK. V was pared by 0 bases and J by 6 bases, with 9 bases between. Here the CDR3 reads CASSQEAGLEQYF. CDR3 in DNA: TGTGCCAGCAGCCAAGAGGCTGGTCTCGAGCAGTACTTC.

The sample holds one count of this clone. V is TRBV29-1 and J is TRBJ2-2; unclear D gene. V shed 1 base and J shed 6 bases, with 9 bases lying between them. Germline loops: CDR1 SQVTM, CDR2 ANQGSEA. CDR3 size: 13 residues. The CDR3 sequence: CSVEGLGSGELFF. CDR3 bases: TGCAGCGTTGAAGGTCTAGGTTCCGGGGAGCTGTTTTTT.

The chain combines TRBV28 with TRBJ2-5, with 12 positions matching TRBD1. The trim removed 5 bases at V and 4 bases at J, leaving 14 bases unmatched. This CDR3 spans 18 amino acids. Germline CDR1 MDHEN, CDR2 SYDVKM. The CDR3 DNA follows: TGTGCCAGCAGTCCACAATGGGGGACAGGGGGCTTTAGAGAGACCCAGTACTTC. Its protein product is CASSPQWGTGGFRETQYF. The complete variable domain, with remaining parts taken from reference TRBV28 and TRBJ2-5, reads DVKVTQSSRYLVKRTGEKVFLECVQDMDHENMFWYRQDPGLGLRLIYFSYDVKMKEKGDIPEGYSVSREKKERFSLILESASTNQTSMYLCASSPQWGTGGFRETQYFGPGTRLLVL.

The chain couples TRBV3-1 (or the pseudogene TRBV3-2) to TRBJ2-1; possibly TRBD1 for D (5 bases). The CDR3 covers 14 residues. Per germline, CDR1 LGHDT and CDR2 YNNKEL (reference sequence). With 4 bases removed from V and 1 base from J, the gap between germline ends came to 8 bases. CDR3 nucleotides: TGTGCCAGCAGCCGGCAGGGATCCTACAATGAGCAGTTCTTC. It encodes CASSRQGSYNEQFF.